What follows are 30 T cell receptor beta chains derived from one specimen sequenced in a study of blood T cell repertoires in COVID-19. Assay: immunoSEQ multiplex PCR; the TCRdb copy retains only in-frame clones and omits some. The sample contains tens of thousands of clones, around four fifths of which appear only once. The sample comprised peripheral blood. Receptors originate from a man aged 55 to 69 with acute or convalescent COVID-19.

The chain combines TRBV7-2 with TRBJ2-1; tentatively, D is TRBD1 (5 bases). CDR3 length: 16 amino acids. Trimming pared 5 bases from V and 8 bases from J, leaving 22 bases between. Germline assignment: CDR1 SGHTA and CDR2 FQGNSA. The CDR3 DNA reads as TGTGCCAGCAGCCGCCCTCCCGGCAGGGTGAGCGATGAGCAGTTCTTC. Translated: CASSRPPGRVSDEQFF.

The chain couples TRBV30 to TRBJ2-5, with D uncertain. The CDR3 length is 11 residues. V gave up 2 bases and J gave up 4 bases, with 5 bases separating them. The germline CDR1 and CDR2 sequences are GTSNPN and SVGIG (reference sequence). In DNA form, the CDR3 reads TGTGCCTGGAGTCCCTCAGAGACCCAGTACTTC. This sequence encodes CAWSPSETQYF.

This clone was counted once. The rearrangement links TRBV7-2 to TRBJ1-1; maybe TRBD1 (6 bases). This CDR3 is built from 13 residues. The germline gives CDR1 SGHTA, CDR2 FQGNSA. Between the trimmed V and J ends, which lost 8 bases and 10 bases, there was a span of 20 bases. DNA for the CDR3: TGTGCCAGCCTCCCCATGGGGAGGGGGGGAGCTTTCTTT. As protein: CASLPMGRGGAFF. The full variable domain, with the rest looked up from reference TRBV7-2 and TRBJ1-1, is GAGVSQSPSNKVTEKGKDVELRCDPISGHTALYWYRQSLGQGLEFLIYFQGNSAPDKSGLPSDRFSAERTGGSVSTLTIQRTQQEDSAVYLCASLPMGRGGAFFGQGTRLTVV.

The chain is built from TRBV5-8 and TRBJ1-2; no definite D call. This CDR3 contains 13 residues. Trimming stripped 1 base from V and 3 bases from J, with 7 bases between. Germline assignment: CDR1 SGHTS and CDR2 YDEGEE. CDR3: CASSLYEDYGYTF. As DNA, the CDR3 is TGTGCCAGCAGCTTGTACGAGGACTATGGCTACACCTTC.

This clone appeared a single time. The J gene is TRBJ2-7, the V gene TRBV21-1; the table's D call, TRBD1, was not checked against the DNA. TRBV21-1 corresponds to a pseudogene. The CDR3 is made up of 19 amino acids. The CDR3 bases are TGTGCCAGCAGCAAACCGGGACAGGGAGGGTCCCCGGCCACTTACGAGCAGTACTTC. Protein product: CASSKPGQGGSPATYEQYF.

The chain links TRBV4-1 to TRBJ2-6; a weak D match, TRBD1 (6 bases). Germline values: CDR1 MGHRA, CDR2 YSYEKL. The V end was cut by 3 bases, the J end by 4 bases, with 16 bases between. This CDR3 comprises 17 residues. The CDR3 is CASSHPDRTGGANVLTF. CDR3 in DNA: TGCGCCAGCAGCCATCCAGACAGGACCGGGGGGGCCAACGTCCTGACTTTC.

The chain employs TRBV5-4 and TRBJ2-7, with 11 positions matching TRBD1. This CDR3 spans 15 amino acids. V was clipped by 4 bases and J by 0 bases; unmatched bases: 3. Germline V CDR1 and CDR2: SGHNT, YYREEE (reference sequence). CDR3 region: CASSPGTGGSYEQYF. The CDR3 DNA sequence: TGTGCCAGCAGCCCCGGGACAGGGGGCTCCTACGAGCAGTACTTC. Looking up the rest from reference TRBV5-4 and TRBJ2-7 gives the full variable domain: ETGVTQSPTHLIKTRGQQVTLRCSSQSGHNTVSWYQQALGQGPQFIFQYYREEENGRGNFPPRFSGLQFPNYSSELNVNALELDDSALYLCASSPGTGGSYEQYFGPGTRLTVT.

This clone was observed once. This chain uses TRBV6-6 with TRBJ2-7; the match to TRBD2 covers 8 bases. V shed 5 bases, J shed 2 bases, and the junction held 11 bases outside the gene matches. The V gene's germline CDR1 is MNHNY and CDR2 SVGAGI (reference sequence). The length of the CDR3 is 16 residues. DNA for the CDR3: TGTGCCAGCAGTACCCTAGGTAGCGGGGTTGCCTACGAGCAGTACTTC. Translation gives CASSTLGSGVAYEQYF.

J is TRBJ1-5 and V is TRBV27; TRBD1 agrees at 7 bases. The V segment lost 3 bases and the J segment 5 bases; nucleotides outside the gene matches: 7. Looked up from germline, CDR1 is MNHEY and CDR2 is SMNVEV (reference sequence). This CDR3 is built from 15 residues. CDR3 in amino acids: CASSLNRGGDQPQHF. The DNA of the CDR3 is TGTGCCAGCAGTTTGAACAGGGGAGGAGATCAGCCCCAGCATTTT.

This chain uses TRBV5-6 with TRBJ1-1; 7 nucleotides line up with TRBD1. V shed 3 bases and J 3 bases; nucleotides not matched to a gene: 11. In germline, CDR1 is SGHDT, CDR2 YYEEEE. CDR3 length: 16 residues. CDR3 residues: CASSSDRVWGDTEAFF. CDR3 coding DNA: TGTGCCAGCAGCTCCGACAGGGTATGGGGGGACACTGAAGCTTTCTTT.

This clone turned up a few times. The chain employs TRBV2 and TRBJ1-1; the match to TRBD1 covers 10 bases. This CDR3 region has 14 residues. V shed 6 bases, J shed 4 bases, and the junction held 5 bases outside the gene matches. Germline lookup yields CDR1 SNHLY and CDR2 FYNNEI. The CDR3 sequence: CASRGTGVITEAFF. The CDR3 DNA sequence: TGTGCCAGCAGAGGGACAGGGGTAATCACTGAAGCTTTCTTT.

The table lists this clone with a count of one. The chain combines TRBV2 with TRBJ2-5; D is ambiguous. The CDR3 extends over 12 amino acids. Germline values: CDR1 SNHLY, CDR2 FYNNEI. Trimming pared 4 bases from V and 3 bases from J, leaving 6 bases between. CDR3 DNA sequence: TGTGCCAGCAGTGGCCAGGAAGAGACCCAGTACTTC. The encoded protein is CASSGQEETQYF.

The chain links TRBV6-5 to TRBJ1-1; D unclear. The CDR3 runs to 14 residues. Trimming pared 5 bases from V and 2 bases from J, leaving 12 bases between. Germline CDR1 is MNHEY and CDR2 is SVGAGI. The CDR3 DNA reads as TGTGCCAGCAGTCCGATTACAGATAACACTGAAGCTTTCTTT. It yields the protein CASSPITDNTEAFF.

The V gene is TRBV21-1, the J gene TRBJ2-1; TRBD1 is the table's D call, not checked against the DNA. TRBV21-1 counts as a pseudogene. The CDR3 runs 14 residues. CDR3 in amino acids: CANDEGGPYNEQFF. The DNA for the CDR3 is TGTGCCAACGACGAAGGGGGCCCCTACAATGAGCAGTTCTTC.

There are a few counts of this clone. V and J are TRBV7-2 and TRBJ1-6; 8 bases are shared with TRBD1. Germline V gene sequence: CDR1 SGHTA, CDR2 FQGNSA. The CDR3 length is 16 residues. The J segment lost 7 bases and the V segment lost 2 bases, leaving 7 bases of the junction unmatched. CDR3 residues: CASSLYAGGANSPLHF. In nucleotides, the CDR3 is TGTGCCAGCAGCTTATATGCAGGGGGCGCCAATTCACCCCTCCACTTT.

The J gene is TRBJ2-5, the V gene TRBV7-2; D is perhaps TRBD2 (6 bases). V gave up 2 bases and J gave up 2 bases, with 12 bases separating them. Germline CDR1 reads SGHTA; CDR2 reads FQGNSA. The CDR3 extends over 15 amino acids. The CDR3 spells CASSLQAGTQETQYF. The CDR3 nucleotides read TGTGCCAGCAGCTTACAGGCGGGGACTCAAGAGACCCAGTACTTC.

The rearrangement joins TRBV24-1 to TRBJ2-7; D possibly corresponds to TRBD1 (5 bases). CDR1 is KGHDR and CDR2 is SFDVKD in the germline V gene. The CDR3 runs 13 residues. The V gene lost 9 bases and the J gene lost 0 bases, with 11 bases spanning the gap. The CDR3 here is CATESDSSYEQYF. Here the CDR3 DNA reads TGTGCCACCGAATCCGACAGCTCCTACGAGCAGTACTTC.

V and J are TRBV7-3 and TRBJ2-1, with 7 bases aligning to TRBD2. The V gene end was trimmed by 5 bases and the J gene end by 6 bases; junction bases not matched to a gene: 10. The germline CDR1 and CDR2 sequences are SGHTA and FQGTGA. The CDR3 consists of 15 residues. The CDR3 is CASSAQGSSGNEQFF. As DNA, the CDR3 is TGTGCCAGCAGCGCCCAGGGCTCTAGCGGCAATGAGCAGTTCTTC.

The chain uses TRBV5-1 and TRBJ1-4, with a tentative D call TRBD1 (6 bases). CDR3 length equals 14 residues. Germline lookup yields CDR1 SGHRS and CDR2 YFSETQ. The V end was cut by 4 bases, the J end by 5 bases, with 12 bases between. This CDR3 is CASSADSRNEKLFF. The CDR3 DNA reads as TGCGCCAGCAGCGCGGACAGCAGGAATGAAAAACTGTTTTTT.

This clone was counted a single time. The chain is built from TRBV7-3 and TRBJ2-3; 8 bases agree with TRBD2. Per the germline V gene, CDR1 is SGHTA and CDR2 is FQGTGA. V trimming: 5 bases; J trimming: 3 bases; junction bases outside the gene matches: 16. The CDR3 contains 18 residues. CDR3 nucleotide sequence: TGTGCCAGCAGCGCGAGACAAGCGGGGGCAGGCGCAACAGATACGCAGTATTTT. Encoded protein: CASSARQAGAGATDTQYF.

V usage is TRBV18 and J usage is TRBJ1-2, with no clear D. CDR3 length: 13 amino acids. The germline V gene has CDR1 KGHSH and CDR2 LQKENI. V was trimmed by 9 bases and J by 0 bases, leaving 11 bases between them. The CDR3 nucleotides read TGTGCCAGTTTTCAGGATCCTAACTATGGCTACACCTTC. Amino acid sequence: CASFQDPNYGYTF.

This clone was seen more than once but under ten times. The V gene is TRBV11-2, the J gene TRBJ1-1; D remains unclear. Germline V gene sequence: CDR1 SGHAT, CDR2 FQNNGV. Trimming cost V 6 bases and J 1 base, with 9 bases left between them. This CDR3 comprises 13 residues. Written as DNA, the CDR3 is TGTGCCAGCAGGCTTCGGGGGAACACTGAAGCTTTCTTT. As protein: CASRLRGNTEAFF.

J is TRBJ1-5 and V is TRBV12-3 or TRBV12-4; D not certain. CDR3 size: 12 residues. Trimming cost V 4 bases and J 6 bases, with 7 bases left between them. Here the CDR3 DNA reads TGTGCCAGCAGTTCCCCAGGTCAGCCCCAGCATTTT. Translated, it gives CASSSPGQPQHF.

The CDR3 protein is CASSEMTGVGANVLTF. CDR3 bases: TGTGCCAGCAGTGAAATGACAGGGGTCGGGGCCAACGTCCTGACTTTC. V is TRBV2 and J is TRBJ2-6; 8 nucleotides line up with TRBD1. Germline CDR1 is SNHLY and CDR2 is FYNNEI. The V and J ends lost 2 bases and 4 bases, in that order; junction bases with no gene match: 4. The CDR3 loop spans 16 amino acids.

The chain links TRBV7-2 to TRBJ1-1, with D tentatively TRBD1 (5 bases). This CDR3 is 15 amino acids long. CDR1 is SGHTA and CDR2 is FQGNSA in the germline V gene. Trimming left V 5 bases short and J 3 bases short, with 16 bases between. The CDR3 here is CASSLLRGGDTEAFF. In DNA form, the CDR3 reads TGTGCCAGCAGCCTCCTCCGCGGGGGTGACACTGAAGCTTTCTTT.

This clone showed up just a few times. This chain links TRBV4-1 with TRBJ2-5, with TRBD2 as a possible D gene (5 bases). This CDR3 is built from 16 residues. The ends were cut back, 0 bases at V and 4 bases at J, with 15 bases in the middle. Germline assignment: CDR1 MGHRA and CDR2 YSYEKL. Here the CDR3 DNA reads TGCGCCAGCAGCCAAGATCGTGGGGAGATCACAGAGACCCAGTACTTC. The encoded protein is CASSQDRGEITETQYF.

The rearrangement uses TRBV7-2 and TRBJ2-1, with 7 bases lining up with TRBD2. There are 14 residues in the CDR3. The germline V gene encodes CDR1 SGHTA and CDR2 FQGNSA. V gave up 5 bases and J gave up 10 bases; unmatched junction bases: 11. CDR3 amino acids: CASSPSGGASEQFF. The CDR3 DNA reads as TGTGCCAGCAGCCCTAGCGGAGGGGCCTCCGAGCAGTTCTTC.

The V call is TRBV27, the J call TRBJ1-1; 8 positions agree with TRBD1. This CDR3 is 13 amino acids long. Germline lookup yields CDR1 MNHEY and CDR2 SMNVEV (reference sequence). Trimming took 6 bases from V and 8 from J; bases not matched to a gene: 8. DNA for the CDR3: TGTGCCAGCAGCCCTGACAGGGGACCGGAAGCTTTCTTT. Translation gives CASSPDRGPEAFF.

The genes are TRBV10-3 and TRBJ1-2; 11 bases are shared with TRBD1. J was trimmed by 1 base and V by 10 bases; bases with no gene match: 8. The CDR3 loop spans 15 amino acids. Germline CDR1 and CDR2: ENHRY and SYGVKD. This CDR3 is CASGQGALNNYGYTF. CDR3 nucleotides: TGTGCCAGCGGACAGGGGGCCCTCAATAACTATGGCTACACCTTC.

V gene TRBV7-9 combines with J gene TRBJ1-2; D gene uncertain. This CDR3 has 14 amino acids. CDR1 and CDR2 (germline): SEHNR, FQNEAQ (reference sequence). The V end was cut by 5 bases, the J end by 6 bases, with 16 bases between. The CDR3 region is CASSISGVTDGYTF. The CDR3, as DNA: TGTGCCAGCAGCATCTCCGGGGTTACGGATGGCTACACCTTC.